This TCR beta chain was identified during a study of cytomegalovirus exposure and HLA in healthy donors. Across the whole study: Ancestry clustering placed 70% to 90% of around 400 genotyped donors in the Caucasian-associated cluster.

Donors were nominally healthy when sampled, though unrecorded immune exposures were likely. This CDR3 spans 15 amino acids. CDR1 is LNHDA, CDR2 SQIVND, per germline (reference sequence). The V end lost 0 bases, the J end lost 0 bases, and 9 bases lay between the germline ends. The PCR ran on 60 Vbeta and 13 Jbeta primers. Data came from immunoSEQ multiplex PCR; TCRdb stores just in-frame clones and leaves some out. Of around 49,000 clones listed, roughly 80% are singletons. This sequence was found in a young man in good health and CMV-seropositive. V and J are TRBV19 and TRBJ2-7, with D perhaps matching TRBD1 (5 bases). The sample comprised PBMCs. The CDR3 loop reads CASSIDSRASYEQYF. CDR3 DNA: TGTGCCAGTAGTATAGATTCCAGGGCCTCCTACGAGCAGTACTTC.